A single sample is the source of the 14 T cell receptor beta chains below, sequenced in a study of OX40 agonist ivuxolimab in advanced cancers. Method: immunoSEQ multiplex PCR; TCRdb's copy keeps in-frame clones and lacks some. The data hold just under 80,000 clones, with 84% observed a single time. The specimen comprised CD4+ or CD8+ T cells sorted from blood, sampled in a trial of the OX40 agonist ivuxolimab. The receptors shown here come from an adult with an advanced solid tumor such as melanoma, head and neck, liver or kidney cancer.

The rearrangement joins TRBV6-1 to TRBJ1-5; D is unresolved. The V gene's germline CDR1 is MNHNS and CDR2 SASEGT. With 0 bases removed from V and 7 bases from J, the gap between germline ends came to 10 bases. The CDR3 is 14 amino acids. The CDR3 region is CASSEAAGPQPQHF. As DNA, the CDR3 is TGTGCCAGCAGTGAAGCGGCAGGCCCCCAGCCCCAGCATTTT.

This chain links TRBV4-1 with TRBJ2-7, with D possibly TRBD2 on 6 matching bases. The CDR3 has 15 residues. CDR1 is MGHRA and CDR2 is YSYEKL in the germline V gene. Trimming stripped 3 bases from V and 6 bases from J, with 18 bases between. This CDR3 reads CASSHASGEMGEQYF. The CDR3 region has the DNA TGCGCCAGCAGCCACGCCTCGGGGGAAATGGGCGAGCAGTACTTC.

The chain has TRBV5-1 and TRBJ1-1, with D unresolved. This CDR3 comprises 18 residues. Germline-derived CDR1 and CDR2 are SGHRS and YFSETQ. The V end was cut by 0 bases, the J end by 5 bases, with 23 bases between. The CDR3 reads CASSLGVTSGPLGTEAFF. CDR3 bases: TGCGCCAGCAGCTTGGGGGTCACTTCGGGCCCCCTGGGGACTGAAGCTTTCTTT.

The chain recombines TRBV7-9 with TRBJ1-1; perhaps TRBD1 as D (6 bases). Germline CDR1 SEHNR, CDR2 FQNEAQ (reference sequence). The CDR3 consists of 12 residues. V lost 6 bases and J lost 11, with 16 bases in between. The CDR3 region has the DNA TGTGCCAGCAGTCCCGGACAGTTGGATGCTTTCTTT. It encodes CASSPGQLDAFF.

V is TRBV6-6 and J is TRBJ2-4; TRBD2 agrees at 11 bases. Unmatched junction bases numbered 11, after V lost 5 bases and J lost 8 bases. The length of the CDR3 is 16 residues. In germline, CDR1 is MNHNY, CDR2 SVGAGI (reference sequence). CDR3 sequence reads: CASSPGLADFGDIQYF. The CDR3, as DNA: TGTGCCAGCAGTCCGGGACTAGCGGATTTTGGGGACATTCAGTACTTC.

The CDR3 is CATSREGAGYNEQFF. Written as DNA, the CDR3 is TGTGCCACCAGCAGAGAGGGGGCAGGGTACAATGAGCAGTTCTTC. The chain employs TRBV15 and TRBJ2-1; tentatively, D is TRBD1 (6 bases). Germline V gene lookup returns CDR1 LNHNV and CDR2 YYDKDF (reference sequence). The CDR3 totals 15 residues. Trimming removed 0 bases at V and 4 bases at J, with 10 bases between.

J is TRBJ1-6 and V is TRBV27, with unresolved D. The length of the CDR3 is 12 residues. The germline V gene encodes CDR1 MNHEY and CDR2 SMNVEV (reference sequence). Between the trimmed V and J ends, which lost 6 bases and 7 bases, there was a span of 7 bases. This CDR3 reads CASRDYNSPLHF. CDR3 DNA sequence: TGTGCCAGCAGGGATTACAATTCACCCCTCCACTTT.

This chain uses TRBV5-1 with TRBJ1-5, with TRBD1 matching over 8 bases. The CDR3 contains 14 residues. Trimming removed 3 bases from V and 9 bases from J; junction bases left unmatched: 8. Germline-derived CDR1 and CDR2 are SGHRS and YFSETQ. The chain's CDR3 is CASSSGQATGPQHF. The CDR3 DNA is TGCGCCAGCAGCTCGGGACAGGCGACTGGGCCCCAGCATTTT.

This chain links TRBV5-1 with TRBJ2-1, with TRBD2 matching 8 bases. CDR3 length: 15 amino acids. Germline values: CDR1 SGHRS, CDR2 YFSETQ. J was trimmed by 6 bases and V by 2 bases; bases with no gene match: 7. As DNA, the CDR3 is TGCGCCAGCAGCTTAAGCGTAGCGGGGACCAATGAGCAGTTCTTC. It encodes CASSLSVAGTNEQFF.

The chain joins TRBV30 to TRBJ1-6; TRBD1 aligns across 8 bases. V lost 8 bases, J lost 3 bases, and 15 bases stayed unmatched. The germline gives CDR1 GTSNPN, CDR2 SVGIG (reference sequence). The CDR3 loop spans 17 amino acids. CDR3 bases: TGTGCCGCCAGCGTTCCGACAGGGGACCTCTATAATTCACCCCTCCACTTT. Translated, it gives CAASVPTGDLYNSPLHF.

This chain joins TRBV28 and TRBJ2-7; 9 nucleotides align to TRBD1. There are 16 residues in the CDR3. V trimming: 2 bases; J trimming: 2 bases; junction bases outside the gene matches: 7. Germline CDR1 MDHEN, CDR2 SYDVKM. The chain's CDR3 is CASSLTGTGIPYEQYF. The CDR3 nucleotides read TGTGCCAGCAGTTTAACCGGGACAGGGATTCCCTACGAGCAGTACTTC.

This clone appeared a few times. The chain has TRBV5-1 and TRBJ2-3; 11 bases map to TRBD2. CDR1 is SGHRS, CDR2 YFSETQ, per germline. The CDR3 covers 17 residues. V gave up 0 bases and J gave up 0 bases; unmatched junction bases: 3. CDR3 residues: CASSLALAGGSTDTQYF. For the CDR3, the DNA is TGCGCCAGCAGCTTGGCGCTAGCGGGAGGAAGCACAGATACGCAGTATTTT.

CDR3 in amino acids: CASSLGSSGSHEQFF. CDR3 nucleotide sequence: TGCGCCAGCAGCTTGGGGTCTAGCGGGAGTCATGAGCAGTTCTTC. The chain combines TRBV5-1 with TRBJ2-1, with 10 bases identical to TRBD2. The CDR3 sequence is 15 residues long. CDR1 is SGHRS, CDR2 YFSETQ, per germline. Germline trimming cut 0 bases from V and 8 bases from J; bases unmatched to any gene: 5.

This chain joins TRBV6-4 and TRBJ1-4, with 11 bases identical to TRBD1. V shed 6 bases and J 4 bases; nucleotides not matched to a gene: 7. Germline V gene data show CDR1 as MRHNA and CDR2 as SNTAGT. CDR3 size: 16 residues. The CDR3 protein is CASSAGTGGYNEKLFF. The CDR3 DNA reads as TGTGCCAGCAGCGCCGGGACAGGGGGTTATAATGAAAAACTGTTTTTT.